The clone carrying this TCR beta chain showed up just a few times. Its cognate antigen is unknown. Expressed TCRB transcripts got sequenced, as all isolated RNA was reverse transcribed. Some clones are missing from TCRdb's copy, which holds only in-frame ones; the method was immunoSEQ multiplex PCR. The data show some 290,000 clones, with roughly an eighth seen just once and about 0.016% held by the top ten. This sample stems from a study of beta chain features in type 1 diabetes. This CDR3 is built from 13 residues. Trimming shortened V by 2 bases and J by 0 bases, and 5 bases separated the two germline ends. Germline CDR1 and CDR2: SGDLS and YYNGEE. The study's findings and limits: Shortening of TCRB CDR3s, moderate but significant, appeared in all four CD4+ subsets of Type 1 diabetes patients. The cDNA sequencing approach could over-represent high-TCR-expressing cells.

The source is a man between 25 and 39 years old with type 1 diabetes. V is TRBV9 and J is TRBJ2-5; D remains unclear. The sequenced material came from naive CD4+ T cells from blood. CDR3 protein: CASSVRDQETQYF. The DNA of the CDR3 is TGTGCCAGCAGCGTCCGGGACCAAGAGACCCAGTACTTC. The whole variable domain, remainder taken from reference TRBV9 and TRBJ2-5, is DSGVTQTPKHLITATGQRVTLRCSPRSGDLSVYWYQQSLDQGLQFLIQYYNGEERAKGNILERFSAQQFPDLHSELNLSSLELGDSALYFCASSVRDQETQYFGPGTRLLVL.